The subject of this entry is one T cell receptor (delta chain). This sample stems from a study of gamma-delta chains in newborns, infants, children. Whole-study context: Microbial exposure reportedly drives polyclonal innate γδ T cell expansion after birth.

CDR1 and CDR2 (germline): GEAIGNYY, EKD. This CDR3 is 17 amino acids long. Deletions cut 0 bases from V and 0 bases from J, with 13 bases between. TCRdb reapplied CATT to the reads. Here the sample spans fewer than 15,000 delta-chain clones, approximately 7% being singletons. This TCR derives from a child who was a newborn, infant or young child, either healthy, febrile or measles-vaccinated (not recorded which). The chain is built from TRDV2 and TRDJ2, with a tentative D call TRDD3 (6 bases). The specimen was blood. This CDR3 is CACDTVGVPTLTAQLFF. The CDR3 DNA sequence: TGTGCCTGTGACACCGTGGGGGTACCGACTTTGACAGCACAACTCTTCTTT.